These T cell receptor beta chains were read from a single sample in a study of blood T cell repertoires in COVID-19. Method: immunoSEQ multiplex PCR; TCRdb's copy keeps in-frame clones and lacks some. The data show about 100,000 clones, roughly 90% seen once. Sequencing was done on a sample of peripheral blood. These receptors came from a man aged 80 or over with acute or convalescent COVID-19. CDR3s include the opening cysteine and the closing phenylalanine or tryptophan. Fields, in order: J gene, D gene, clone size, V gene, CDR3 DNA, CDR3 protein. The D gene is left open where the match is weak. Clone size is shown for a subset of rows, as once, few, many or a class of expanded clone.

>TRBJ2-1|-|once|TRBV3-1/TRBV3-2
TGTGCCAGCAGCCAAGAAAGGGCCCGGGGGGCGGGAACCTACAATGAGCAGTTCTTC
CASSQERARGAGTYNEQFF
>TRBJ2-7|TRBD2|once|TRBV28
TGTGCCAGCAGTTCACAACCGGGACTAGCGGGAGGGGCCTCCTACGAGCAGTACTTC
CASSSQPGLAGGASYEQYF
>TRBJ2-7|-|-|TRBV7-2
TGTGCCAGCAGCCCCCCGTTATCCGAGCAGTACTTC
CASSPPLSEQYF
>TRBJ1-2|-|once|TRBV12-5
TGTGCTAGTGGTCGGGACTTGGGCTATGGCTACACCTTC
CASGRDLGYGYTF
>TRBJ2-7|-|-|TRBV7-2
TGTGCCAGCAGCCACGCAGGAACAGTAGCCTACGAGCAGTACTTC
CASSHAGTVAYEQYF
>TRBJ2-4|-|-|TRBV7-9
TGTGCCAGCAGGGGACACCAAGGATCACCCGTTCAGTACTTC
CASRGHQGSPVQYF
>TRBJ2-1|-|-|TRBV3-1/TRBV3-2
TGTGCCAGCAGCCGTCAAAATGAGCAGTTCTTC
CASSRQNEQFF
>TRBJ2-7|-|-|TRBV4-3
TGCGCCAGCAGCCGAACGAGCTCAGGGGAGCAGTACTTC
CASSRTSSGEQYF
>TRBJ2-5|-|-|TRBV27
TGTGCCAGCCGGGCGGGGCGAGAGACCCAGTACTTC
CASRAGRETQYF
>TRBJ1-2|-|-|TRBV19
TGTGCCAGTAGTAACAGGATAGGCGACTATGGCTACACCTTC
CASSNRIGDYGYTF
>TRBJ2-2|-|-|TRBV5-6
TGTGCCAGCAGCTTGGTAGCTGCGGGGTCTAGGAGTACCGGGGAGCTGTTTTTT
CASSLVAAGSRSTGELFF
>TRBJ2-1|TRBD2|-|TRBV29-1
TGCAGCGTTGTAATCCCTAGCGGGGGGGCCAATGAGCAGTTCTTC
CSVVIPSGGANEQFF
>TRBJ1-1|-|once|TRBV9
TGTGCCAGCAGCGAATACGGCTTCAGACGGGGGATGAACACTGAAGCTTTCTTT
CASSEYGFRRGMNTEAFF
>TRBJ2-7|TRBD1|-|TRBV6-6
TGTGCCAGCAGCCGCGGACAGGGGGCGACCTACGAGCAGTACTTC
CASSRGQGATYEQYF
>TRBJ1-4|-|once|TRBV4-2
TGTGCCAGCAGCCAAGAGGTCAGGGGCGCCGAAAAACTGTTTTTT
CASSQEVRGAEKLFF
>TRBJ2-1|-|-|TRBV5-1
TGCGCCAGCAGGGAAGGGACGGGAGTGTCCTACAATGAGCAGTTCTTC
CASREGTGVSYNEQFF
>TRBJ2-6|-|-|TRBV7-9
TGTGCCAGCAGCCTAAAGACAGGTCTAAGCTCTGGGGCCAACGTCCTGACTTTC
CASSLKTGLSSGANVLTF
>TRBJ1-2|TRBD1|once|TRBV10-3
TGTGCCATCAAGGAGGGGGCGGTCTATGGCTACACCTTC
CAIKEGAVYGYTF
>TRBJ2-5|TRBD1|-|TRBV5-1
TGCGCCAGCAGCAGGACAGGGGGGGAAGAGACCCAGTACTTC
CASSRTGGEETQYF
>TRBJ2-1|TRBD2|-|TRBV28
TGTGCCAGCAATCCCCCAAGCGGGAGAACCTACAATGAGCAGTTCTTC
CASNPPSGRTYNEQFF
>TRBJ2-7|TRBD2|-|TRBV7-2
TGTGCCAGCAGCCTCCGGGGGGGATCCTCCTACGAGCAGTACTTC
CASSLRGGSSYEQYF
>TRBJ2-2|TRBD2|few|TRBV4-3
TGCGCCAGCAGCCGAGGGGCGGCTAGCGGGGGGAACACCGGGGAGCTGTTTTTT
CASSRGAASGGNTGELFF